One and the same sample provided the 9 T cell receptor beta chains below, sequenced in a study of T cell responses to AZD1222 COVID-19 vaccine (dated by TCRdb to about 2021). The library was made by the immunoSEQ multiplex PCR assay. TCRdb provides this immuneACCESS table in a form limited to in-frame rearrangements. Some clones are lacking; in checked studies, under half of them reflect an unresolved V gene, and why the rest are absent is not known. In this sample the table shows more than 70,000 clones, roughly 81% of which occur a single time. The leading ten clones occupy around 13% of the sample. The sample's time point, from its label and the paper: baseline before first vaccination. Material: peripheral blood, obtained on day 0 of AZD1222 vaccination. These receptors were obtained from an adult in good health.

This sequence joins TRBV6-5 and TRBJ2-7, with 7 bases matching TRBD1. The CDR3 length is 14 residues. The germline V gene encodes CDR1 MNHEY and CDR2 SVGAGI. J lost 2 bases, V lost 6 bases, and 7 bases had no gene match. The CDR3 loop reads CASRQGLIAYEQYF. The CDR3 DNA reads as TGTGCCAGCAGACAGGGGTTGATCGCCTACGAGCAGTACTTC.

The DNA of the CDR3 is TGTGCCAGCAGCCAAGCCCCCACTGAGGTGAACGAGCAGTACTTC. This sequence encodes CASSQAPTEVNEQYF. The rearrangement links TRBV3-1 (or the pseudogene TRBV3-2) to TRBJ2-7; no reliable D call. With 1 base removed from V and 5 bases from J, the gap between germline ends came to 15 bases. The CDR3 totals 15 residues. The germline V gene encodes CDR1 LGHDT and CDR2 YNNKEL (reference sequence).

The CDR3 sequence: CASFTVGQGLETQYF. Here the CDR3 DNA reads TGTGCCAGCTTTACCGTGGGACAGGGTCTAGAGACCCAGTACTTC. The J gene is TRBJ2-5, the V gene TRBV28; 9 nucleotides match TRBD1. Germline-derived CDR1 and CDR2 are MDHEN and SYDVKM. The length of the CDR3 is 15 residues. After removal of 8 bases from V and 4 bases from J, the junction contained 11 bases not matched to a gene.

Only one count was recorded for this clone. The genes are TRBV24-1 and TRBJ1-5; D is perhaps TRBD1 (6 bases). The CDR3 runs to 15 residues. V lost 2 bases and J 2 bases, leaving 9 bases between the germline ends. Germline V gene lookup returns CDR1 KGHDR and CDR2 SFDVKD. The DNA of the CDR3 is TGTGCCACCAGTGATTGGTCAGGGGGCAATCAGCCCCAGCATTTT. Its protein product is CATSDWSGGNQPQHF.

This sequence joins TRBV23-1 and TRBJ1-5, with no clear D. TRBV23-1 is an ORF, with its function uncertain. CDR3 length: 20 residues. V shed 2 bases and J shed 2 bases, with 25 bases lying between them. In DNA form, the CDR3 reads TGCGCCAGCAGTCAAGTGGCTTTGAGGACGGCTAAGAAGGGCAATCAGCCCCAGCATTTT. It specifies CASSQVALRTAKKGNQPQHF.

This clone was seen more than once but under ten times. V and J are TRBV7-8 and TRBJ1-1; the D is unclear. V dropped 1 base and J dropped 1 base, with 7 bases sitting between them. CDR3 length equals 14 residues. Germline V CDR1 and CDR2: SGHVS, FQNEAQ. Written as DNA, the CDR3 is TGTGCCAGCAGCTTAGGGGCAGCGAACACTGAAGCTTTCTTT. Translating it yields CASSLGAANTEAFF.

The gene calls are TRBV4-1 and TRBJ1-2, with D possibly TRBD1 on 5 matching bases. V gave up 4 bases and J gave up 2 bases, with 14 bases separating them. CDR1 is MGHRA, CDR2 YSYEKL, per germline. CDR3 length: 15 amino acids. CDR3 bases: TGCGCCAGCAGCCTTCCCGGGACGGCGAACTATGGCTACACCTTC. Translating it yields CASSLPGTANYGYTF.

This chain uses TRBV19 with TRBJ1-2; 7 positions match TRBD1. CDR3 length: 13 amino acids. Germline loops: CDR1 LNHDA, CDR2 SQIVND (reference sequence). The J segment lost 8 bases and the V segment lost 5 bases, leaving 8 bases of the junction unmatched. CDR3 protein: CASSLTGARGYTF. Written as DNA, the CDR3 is TGTGCCAGTAGTCTCACAGGGGCGCGGGGCTACACCTTC.

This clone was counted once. CDR3 loop: CASSALAGGTYDTQYF. In DNA form, the CDR3 reads TGTGCCAGCTCAGCTTTAGCGGGGGGGACCTATGATACGCAGTATTTT. The chain uses TRBV18 and TRBJ2-3; 11 bases align to TRBD2. The CDR3 has 16 amino acids. CDR1 is KGHSH and CDR2 is LQKENI in the germline V gene. The ends lost 5 bases at V and 6 bases at J; junction bases unmatched: 10. The full variable domain, completed using reference TRBV18 and TRBJ2-3, is NAGVMQNPRHLVRRRGQEARLRCSPMKGHSHVYWYRQLPEEGLKFMVYLQKENIIDESGMPKERFSAEFPKEGPSILRIQQVVRGDSAAYFCASSALAGGTYDTQYFGPGTRLTVL.